Listed below are T cell receptor beta chains from one sample, sequenced in a study of vaccination and CD4 T cells after COVID-19. TCRdb processed the PCR reads anew with MiXCR; each CDR3 protein has one entry. The sample includes about 17,000 distinct CDR3 sequences, 30% to 45% seen only once; the top ten take 8.4%. Their specific antigens are unknown. Input material: CD4+ T cells from blood, cultured in vitro. These receptors were obtained from a human donor who had recovered from COVID-19. CDR3s include the opening cysteine and the closing phenylalanine or tryptophan. The D gene is left open where the match is weak.

j_call	v_call	d_call	cdr3_aa
TRBJ2-7	TRBV20-1	NA	CSARRTSFEQYF
TRBJ1-5	TRBV11-2	NA	CASSLDFNQPQHF
TRBJ1-6	TRBV6-5	NA	CASSYSRRTLKASPLHF
TRBJ2-7	TRBV29-1	NA	CSAKVARGSYEQYF
TRBJ2-7	TRBV2	TRBD2	CARNRDRRLAGAYEQYF
TRBJ1-2	TRBV20-1	NA	CSAKPHRDIGYGYTF
TRBJ1-1	TRBV18	NA	CASSQNRRTEAFF
TRBJ2-5	TRBV2	NA	CASNEALIGKETQYF
TRBJ2-3	TRBV20-1	NA	CSARDPTDTQYF
TRBJ1-3	TRBV7-9	NA	CASSLVNDPGNTIYF
TRBJ2-1	TRBV2	TRBD1	CASTLNTGQGINEQFF
TRBJ2-2	TRBV20-1	TRBD1	CSARDFGQGGGELFF
TRBJ1-1	TRBV28	TRBD1	CASSATGGAHTEAFF
TRBJ2-1	TRBV20-1	NA	CSASGQKNNEQFF
TRBJ2-7	TRBV2	TRBD1	CASSEAGAGGYEQYF
TRBJ1-2	TRBV14	NA	CASSQAEVGGYTF
TRBJ2-3	TRBV20-1	NA	CSGSDFRLGGDTQYF
TRBJ2-7	TRBV10-3	NA	CAISEVRDIDYEQYF
TRBJ1-4	TRBV18	NA	CASSLHGGATNEKLFF
TRBJ2-1	TRBV28	TRBD2	CASLGTSGSHEQFF
TRBJ2-3	TRBV24-1	NA	CATSDPQGLRTDTQYF
TRBJ1-2	TRBV9	NA	CASSVEGSGGYTF
TRBJ2-2	TRBV9	NA	CASTNTGPGELFF
TRBJ2-5	TRBV7-2	TRBD2	CASSLTSGSFVETQYF
TRBJ2-5	TRBV24-1	TRBD1	CATSDSTGAQETQYF
TRBJ2-7	TRBV6-1	NA	CASSMGPNYEQYF
TRBJ2-1	TRBV20-1	TRBD1	CSATPGTGQFF
TRBJ1-1	TRBV5-6	NA	CASSLLGVGNTEAFF
TRBJ2-3	TRBV25-1	NA	CASSASTDTQYF
TRBJ1-5	TRBV6-1	TRBD1	CASSKTGVVVLQPQHF
TRBJ2-5	TRBV11-2	TRBD1	CASSPGPGGTEYF
TRBJ2-7	TRBV4-2	TRBD2	CASSQGAGGSYEQYF
TRBJ2-6	TRBV19	NA	CASSIVGGANVLTF
TRBJ2-7	TRBV20-1	TRBD2	CSARGQGGLAGDLGEQYF
TRBJ2-3	TRBV15	NA	CATSPRLVLDTQYF
TRBJ2-2	TRBV10-3	TRBD2	CAISETSGSNTGELFF